Listed below are T cell receptor beta chains from one sample, sequenced in a study of post-analysis software for immune sequencing data. Each CDR3 protein gets one entry after TCRdb re-called the PCR reads with MiXCR. The top ten hold about 11% of the sample, which has roughly 650,000 distinct CDR3 sequences, around 64% seen once. The specimen sequenced was blood. The receptors here all came from a girl aged 2 to 9 with multiple sclerosis. The CDR3 runs from the conserved cysteine through the conserved F or W. Size is omitted from some rows. Given values are once, few, many or a class for expanded clones.

CDR3 protein	V gene	J gene	clone size
CASRKFDRRNEQFF	TRBV7-9	TRBJ2-1	.
CSASMPLAERYNEQFF	TRBV20-1	TRBJ2-1	.
CASSPRAGETDTQYF	TRBV5-1	TRBJ2-3	.
CASSLGPSSGQYF	TRBV9	TRBJ2-7	.
CASSSLGEAVRETQYF	TRBV27	TRBJ2-5	.
CASRGQLNTEAFF	TRBV12-3/TRBV12-4	TRBJ1-1	.
CASSFVMNTEAFF	TRBV27	TRBJ1-1	.
CASSRQSVGSYEQYF	TRBV7-8	TRBJ2-7	.
CASSAARNTGELFF	TRBV5-1	TRBJ2-2	.
CASSQVTLAGAYEQYF	TRBV3-1	TRBJ2-7	few
CASSLGYGNEQFF	TRBV7-9	TRBJ2-1	few
CATSRGGGSDNEQFF	TRBV15	TRBJ2-1	.
CASSQDTGGNGYTF	TRBV4-3	TRBJ1-2	.
CASSLDWGGYNEQFF	TRBV5-5	TRBJ2-1	.
CASSFYDSPYEQYF	TRBV5-1	TRBJ2-7	.